The source of this TCR beta chain is a study of shared clonotypes between healthy human individuals. Findings and caveats of the study: Approximately 4.5% was the fraction of naive CD4 clonotypes found shared across several donors.

Repertoires were generated with immunoSEQ multiplex PCR, while TCRdb's copy carries only in-frame clones and drops some. The sample yields some 2,000,000 clones, approximately 94% seen once. Terminally differentiated effector memory CD45RA+ cells were excluded from the naive CD8 cells, which were CD45RO-negative and positively selected for CCR7. Regarding this clone: Its target is not known.

This CDR3 has 16 residues. Looked up from germline, CDR1 is MNHEY and CDR2 is SMNVEV (reference sequence). Losses at the gene ends were 6 bases for V and 1 base for J; bases not matched to a gene: 7. The sequenced sample was naive CD8+ T cells sorted from blood. The chain links TRBV27 to TRBJ1-5, with TRBD1 identical over 9 bases. This sequence originates from a man between 18 and 35 years old in good health. CDR3 coding DNA: TGTGCCAGCAGCCCGGACAGGGGAGGGAGCAATCAGCCCCAGCATTTT. Residues: CASSPDRGGSNQPQHF.